A single sample is the source of the 32 T cell receptor beta chains below, sequenced in a study of cytomegalovirus exposure and HLA in healthy donors. Data came from immunoSEQ multiplex PCR; TCRdb stores just in-frame clones and leaves some out. The data contain approximately 180,000 clones, approximately 87% of them singletons. The sample taken for sequencing was PBMCs. These receptors came from a woman aged 25 to 39 in good health and CMV-seronegative.

This clone was observed once. The chain combines TRBV5-6 with TRBJ2-3; TRBD1 matches 9 bases. Looked up from germline, CDR1 is SGHDT and CDR2 is YYEEEE. The CDR3 runs 17 residues. Trimming at V came to 4 bases and at J to 2 bases, leaving 11 bases not matched to a gene. This chain's CDR3 is CASSHRAGTGNTDTQYF. DNA for the CDR3: TGTGCCAGCAGCCATAGAGCCGGGACAGGGAACACAGATACGCAGTATTTT.

The chain couples TRBV15 to TRBJ2-3; 7 nucleotides line up with TRBD2. The CDR3 contains 17 residues. Per germline, CDR1 LNHNV and CDR2 YYDKDF (reference sequence). V dropped 1 base and J dropped 4; count of bases not matched to a gene: 11. In DNA, the CDR3 is TGTGCCACCAGCAGAGCCGAGCGGGGTAGTGGAGCAGATACGCAGTATTTT. Amino acid sequence: CATSRAERGSGADTQYF. The entire variable domain, with the rest obtained from reference TRBV15 and TRBJ2-3, is as follows: DAMVIQNPRYQVTQFGKPVTLSCSQTLNHNVMYWYQQKSSQAPKLLFHYYDKDFNNEADTPDNFQSRRPNTSFCFLDIRSPGLGDTAMYLCATSRAERGSGADTQYFGPGTRLTVL.

In regard to this clone: Other DNA sequences from this sample encode an identical CDR3 as well. The rearrangement uses TRBV5-1 and TRBJ1-4; no reliable D call. V lost 2 bases to trimming and J lost 0 bases, with 5 bases between them. The CDR3 is 14 amino acids. Germline CDR1 is SGHRS and CDR2 is YFSETQ. The CDR3 is CASSLTATNEKLFF. CDR3 sequence (DNA): TGCGCCAGCAGCTTAACAGCAACTAATGAAAAACTGTTTTTT.

The chain couples TRBV5-6 to TRBJ2-7, with 7 bases lining up with TRBD2. The germline V gene has CDR1 SGHDT and CDR2 YYEEEE. The CDR3 is made up of 15 amino acids. Trimming took 3 bases from V and 5 from J; bases not matched to a gene: 11. DNA for the CDR3: TGTGCCAGCAGCTCCCCCATGGGGGGGTTGCACGAGCAGTACTTC. It yields the protein CASSSPMGGLHEQYF.

The J gene is TRBJ2-1, the V gene TRBV19; a weak D match, TRBD1 (5 bases). Germline V gene data show CDR1 as LNHDA and CDR2 as SQIVND (reference sequence). This CDR3 region has 13 residues. V gave up 3 bases and J gave up 6 bases, with 9 bases separating them. The CDR3 nucleotides read TGTGCCAGTAGTATTCTCCAGGGCAATGAGCAGTTCTTC. Protein product: CASSILQGNEQFF.

Concerning this clone itself: The sample contains more than one DNA sequence encoding this CDR3. The chain recombines TRBV7-9 with TRBJ1-2; the match to TRBD1 covers 8 bases. V gave up 1 base and J gave up 5 bases; unmatched junction bases: 0. This CDR3 has 13 residues. Germline V lookup: CDR1 SEHNR, CDR2 FQNEAQ (reference sequence). The CDR3 here is CASSLGQGYGYTF. CDR3 nucleotides: TGTGCCAGCAGCTTAGGACAGGGGTATGGCTACACCTTC.

The chain joins TRBV5-6 to TRBJ2-5, with D maybe TRBD2 (6 bases). Germline lookup yields CDR1 SGHDT and CDR2 YYEEEE. The CDR3 has 12 amino acids. The V end was cut by 6 bases, the J end by 7 bases, with 13 bases between. Here the CDR3 reads CASNRRAGTQYF. CDR3 in DNA: TGTGCCAGCAATCGGAGGGCTGGGACCCAGTACTTC.

This chain uses TRBV7-2 with TRBJ2-1; D may be TRBD2 (5 bases). The V and J ends lost 4 bases and 9 bases respectively, with 16 bases between them. CDR1 and CDR2 (germline): SGHTA, FQGNSA. The CDR3 runs 14 residues. CDR3 coding DNA: TGTGCCAGCAGCTCCACAGCCTACGGGGTTGAGCAGTTCTTC. This sequence encodes CASSSTAYGVEQFF.

V gene TRBV30 combines with J gene TRBJ2-3, with 8 positions matching TRBD1. The CDR3 runs to 14 residues. The V gene end was trimmed by 4 bases and the J gene end by 9 bases; junction bases not matched to a gene: 12. Germline CDR1 reads GTSNPN; CDR2 reads SVGIG (reference sequence). The CDR3 spells CAWIGQGVRGTQYF. CDR3 coding DNA: TGTGCCTGGATTGGACAGGGCGTCCGGGGGACGCAGTATTTT.

This clone ranks as large (0.1 to 1%). The chain employs TRBV9 and TRBJ1-1; D gene uncertain. CDR3 length: 13 residues. Trimming took off 0 bases at V and 4 bases at J, with 7 bases between the two ends. Germline values: CDR1 SGDLS, CDR2 YYNGEE. CDR3 region: CASSVGVSTEAFF. CDR3 in DNA: TGTGCCAGCAGCGTAGGAGTGAGCACTGAAGCTTTCTTT.

The chain recombines TRBV19 with TRBJ2-4; 8 nucleotides line up with TRBD2. In germline, CDR1 is LNHDA, CDR2 SQIVND (reference sequence). After removal of 7 bases from V and 6 bases from J, the junction contained 8 bases not matched to a gene. The CDR3 covers 14 residues. The CDR3 region is CASTPFSGTNIQYF. Written as DNA, the CDR3 is TGTGCCAGTACCCCATTTAGCGGGACAAACATTCAGTACTTC.

V and J are TRBV11-2 and TRBJ2-7; 8 positions match TRBD1. This CDR3 is built from 16 residues. The ends lost 5 bases at V and 4 bases at J; junction bases unmatched: 13. From germline, CDR1 is SGHAT and CDR2 FQNNGV. CDR3 amino acids: CASSRAGTGGMYEQYF. The CDR3 coding sequence is TGTGCCAGCAGCCGGGCCGGGACAGGAGGGATGTACGAGCAGTACTTC.

CDR3 protein: CAWTSMVGRGIYNEQFF. The DNA of the CDR3 is TGTGCCTGGACCTCAATGGTGGGGCGGGGAATTTACAATGAGCAGTTCTTC. This chain uses TRBV30 with TRBJ2-1; D may be TRBD2 (6 bases). The germline gives CDR1 GTSNPN, CDR2 SVGIG (reference sequence). The germline V and J ends were trimmed by 4 bases and 4 bases, with 23 bases remaining between them. The CDR3 length is 17 residues.

The rearrangement uses TRBV7-9 and TRBJ1-5, with 9 bases matching TRBD1. Trimming took 5 bases from V and 4 from J; bases not matched to a gene: 6. CDR1 SEHNR and CDR2 FQNEAQ come from the germline V gene (reference sequence). The CDR3 contains 15 residues. CDR3 region: CASSRGQGTNQPQHF. The CDR3 DNA follows: TGTGCCAGCAGCCGAGGACAGGGGACTAATCAGCCCCAGCATTTT. The full variable domain, its missing parts supplied by reference TRBV7-9 and TRBJ1-5, is DTGVSQNPRHKITKRGQNVTFRCDPISEHNRLYWYRQTLGQGPEFLTYFQNEAQLEKSRLLSDRFSAERPKGSFSTLEIQRTEQGDSAMYLCASSRGQGTNQPQHFGDGTRLSIL.

The CDR3 nucleotides read TGTGCCAGCAGCTTATGGACAGTACGTACCGGGGCCAACGTCCTGACTTTC. Protein sequence: CASSLWTVRTGANVLTF. The rearrangement uses TRBV13 and TRBJ2-6, with D perhaps matching TRBD1 (6 bases). The CDR3 length is 17 residues. V shed 2 bases and J shed 4 bases, with 15 bases lying between them. Germline V gene lookup returns CDR1 PRHDT and CDR2 FYEKMQ (reference sequence). Full variable domain (rest looked up from reference TRBV13 and TRBJ2-6): AAGVIQSPRHLIKEKRETATLKCYPIPRHDTVYWYQQGPGQDPQFLISFYEKMQSDKGSIPDRFSAQQFSDYHSELNMSSLELGDSALYFCASSLWTVRTGANVLTFGAGSRLTVL.

V gene TRBV2 combines with J gene TRBJ1-2; D is ambiguous. V gave up 5 bases and J gave up 0 bases, with 10 bases separating them. In germline, CDR1 is SNHLY, CDR2 FYNNEI. This CDR3 is built from 14 residues. CDR3 nucleotides: TGTGCCAGCAGTTTGGACGGGGCTAACTATGGCTACACCTTC. Protein: CASSLDGANYGYTF.

This clone occurred a few times. This chain uses TRBV9 with TRBJ2-7; a possible D gene is TRBD1 (6 bases). The CDR3 runs to 14 residues. Trimming removed 0 bases at V and 2 bases at J, with 9 bases between. Germline V gene lookup returns CDR1 SGDLS and CDR2 YYNGEE. CDR3 in DNA: TGTGCCAGCAGCGTAGACCAGGGGCCCTACGAGCAGTACTTC. Its translation is CASSVDQGPYEQYF.

The chain has TRBV6-1 and TRBJ2-7; weak D call: TRBD1 (6 bases). CDR3 length equals 14 residues. Trimming took off 4 bases at V and 4 bases at J, with 14 bases between the two ends. CDR1 and CDR2 from the germline V gene are MNHNS and SASEGT. The CDR3 sequence is CASSVQGQMYEQYF. Written as DNA, the CDR3 is TGTGCCAGCAGTGTGCAGGGGCAGATGTACGAGCAGTACTTC.

This chain uses TRBV2 with TRBJ1-4; 7 bases line up with TRBD1. The CDR3 loop spans 14 amino acids. The trim removed 7 bases at V and 5 bases at J, leaving 7 bases unmatched. Germline CDR1 and CDR2: SNHLY and FYNNEI. In DNA form, the CDR3 reads TGTGCCAGCACTTGGGACAGATCGAATGAAAAACTGTTTTTT. Encoded protein: CASTWDRSNEKLFF. The full variable domain, with the rest looked up from reference TRBV2 and TRBJ1-4, is EPEVTQTPSHQVTQMGQEVILRCVPISNHLYFYWYRQILGQKVEFLVSFYNNEISEKSEIFDDQFSVERPDGSNFTLKIRSTKLEDSAMYFCASTWDRSNEKLFFGSGTQLSVL.

CDR3 in amino acids: CASRTGVAEAFF. For the CDR3, the DNA is TGTGCCAGCCGTACCGGAGTCGCTGAAGCTTTCTTT. The V call is TRBV7-9, the J call TRBJ1-1; D is undetermined. Germline CDR1 reads SEHNR; CDR2 reads FQNEAQ (reference sequence). Trimming shortened V by 8 bases and J by 6 bases, and 13 bases separated the two germline ends. This CDR3 has 12 amino acids.

The gene calls are TRBV19 and TRBJ1-6; D remains ambiguous. The CDR3 extends over 13 amino acids. Trimming pared 11 bases from V and 8 bases from J, leaving 16 bases between. Germline V gene data show CDR1 as LNHDA and CDR2 as SQIVND (reference sequence). In DNA, the CDR3 is TGTGCCTCCCTCGGCAGGCCGGATTCACCCCTCCACTTT. Its translation: CASLGRPDSPLHF.

This chain uses TRBV18 with TRBJ1-4; TRBD1 agrees at 9 bases. Germline CDR1 and CDR2: KGHSH and LQKENI. The CDR3 extends over 15 amino acids. V lost 3 bases to trimming and J lost 7 bases; unmatched junction nucleotides: 6. The CDR3 here is CASSPGDRAGEKLFF. CDR3 sequence (DNA): TGTGCCAGCTCACCCGGGGACAGGGCTGGTGAAAAACTGTTTTTT.

J is TRBJ2-7 and V is TRBV5-1; TRBD1 matches at 8 bases. CDR3 length: 14 residues. Germline V gene data show CDR1 as SGHRS and CDR2 as YFSETQ. V lost 7 bases to trimming and J lost 5 bases; unmatched junction nucleotides: 11. CDR3 DNA sequence: TGCGCCAGCTCAACAGGACAGGGCATCCACGAGCAGTACTTC. Translation gives CASSTGQGIHEQYF.

The chain joins TRBV18 to TRBJ2-1, with TRBD1 identical over 7 bases. Losses at the gene ends were 1 base for V and 1 base for J; bases not matched to a gene: 4. The germline V gene has CDR1 KGHSH and CDR2 LQKENI. This CDR3 is 16 amino acids long. DNA for the CDR3: TGTGCCAGCTCACCACGTACAGGGGCTTCCTACAATGAGCAGTTCTTC. As protein: CASSPRTGASYNEQFF.

There are a few counts of this clone. J is TRBJ1-2 and V is TRBV10-3; possibly TRBD1 for D (5 bases). The CDR3 loop spans 13 amino acids. Trimming removed 7 bases at V and 5 bases at J, with 14 bases between. Germline V gene data show CDR1 as ENHRY and CDR2 as SYGVKD. Here the CDR3 DNA reads TGTGCCATCAATCCAGGCCCAGGGTATGGCTACACCTTC. Its translation: CAINPGPGYGYTF.

The chain joins TRBV18 to TRBJ2-7; 8 positions agree with TRBD1. CDR1 KGHSH and CDR2 LQKENI come from the germline V gene. The CDR3 extends over 16 amino acids. Germline trimming cut 3 bases from V and 3 bases from J; bases unmatched to any gene: 10. CDR3 region: CASSPLTGGYGYEQYF. DNA of the CDR3: TGTGCCAGCTCACCTCTCACAGGGGGATATGGCTACGAGCAGTACTTC. The complete variable domain, with remaining parts taken from reference TRBV18 and TRBJ2-7, reads NAGVMQNPRHLVRRRGQEARLRCSPMKGHSHVYWYRQLPEEGLKFMVYLQKENIIDESGMPKERFSAEFPKEGPSILRIQQVVRGDSAAYFCASSPLTGGYGYEQYFGPGTRLTVT.

This chain uses TRBV6-5 with TRBJ1-1, with D tentatively TRBD1 (6 bases). Trimming stripped 2 bases from V and 4 bases from J, with 8 bases between. CDR1 is MNHEY and CDR2 is SVGAGI in the germline V gene. This CDR3 is built from 13 residues. Here the CDR3 reads CASSYGQFTEAFF. Here the CDR3 DNA reads TGTGCCAGCAGTTACGGACAGTTCACTGAAGCTTTCTTT.

The chain is built from TRBV29-1 and TRBJ2-3, with 10 bases lining up with TRBD2. The V gene's germline CDR1 is SQVTM and CDR2 ANQGSEA. This CDR3 has 15 residues. After removal of 3 bases from V and 4 bases from J, the junction contained 7 bases not matched to a gene. The CDR3 region is CSVERRSGGADTQYF. For the CDR3, the DNA is TGCAGCGTTGAGCGGAGAAGCGGGGGGGCAGATACGCAGTATTTT.

CDR3 DNA: TGTGCCAGCAGCACGACTAGCGGGGCGCTCACAGATACGCAGTATTTT. It yields the protein CASSTTSGALTDTQYF. J is TRBJ2-3 and V is TRBV9; 11 positions match TRBD2. V shed 4 bases, J shed 2 bases, and the junction held 6 bases outside the gene matches. Looked up from germline, CDR1 is SGDLS and CDR2 is YYNGEE. The length of the CDR3 is 16 residues.

The chain recombines TRBV19 with TRBJ1-2; 8 bases match TRBD1. In germline, CDR1 is LNHDA, CDR2 SQIVND (reference sequence). J gave up 4 bases and V 4 bases, and 14 bases lay outside the gene matches. The CDR3 covers 17 residues. The CDR3 region is CASSNGQGLSGSYGYTF. CDR3 DNA sequence: TGTGCCAGTAGTAACGGACAGGGCCTATCGGGTTCCTATGGCTACACCTTC.

The chain recombines TRBV2 with TRBJ2-7; 15 bases fit TRBD2. Per the germline V gene, CDR1 is SNHLY and CDR2 is FYNNEI. CDR3 length equals 17 residues. Losses at the gene ends were 6 bases for V and 4 bases for J; bases not matched to a gene: 10. The DNA of the CDR3 is TGTGCCAGCAGGGACACCGGACTAGCGGGGGGGGTGTACGAGCAGTACTTC. Protein product: CASRDTGLAGGVYEQYF.

The count of this clone is one. This chain connects TRBV15 to TRBJ1-3; no clear D. Trimming stripped 5 bases from V and 2 bases from J, with 16 bases between. This CDR3 has 16 amino acids. In germline, CDR1 is LNHNV, CDR2 YYDKDF (reference sequence). This CDR3 is CATSGTSRGPGNTIYF. The DNA for the CDR3 is TGTGCCACCAGCGGAACATCTCGCGGCCCTGGAAACACCATATATTTT. Looking up the rest from reference TRBV15 and TRBJ1-3 gives the full variable domain: DAMVIQNPRYQVTQFGKPVTLSCSQTLNHNVMYWYQQKSSQAPKLLFHYYDKDFNNEADTPDNFQSRRPNTSFCFLDIRSPGLGDTAMYLCATSGTSRGPGNTIYFGEGSWLTVV.